This entry describes one TCR beta chain. V gave up 4 bases and J gave up 5 bases, with 9 bases separating them. CDR1 is SGHNT and CDR2 is YYREEE in the germline V gene (reference sequence). There are 12 residues in the CDR3. These data are taken from a study of memory CD4+ T cells and cytomegalovirus serostatus. The sort gate was single viable CD3+CD4+CD8-CD45RO+ cells for memory CD4+ T cells. Original processing notes: Out-of-frame sequences were removed, leaving 2,000,000 or so distinct TCRbeta sequences. Method: immunoSEQ multiplex PCR; TCRdb's copy keeps in-frame clones and lacks some. V, J and clone size reflect that table, while D and trimming were determined from the DNA. This sample has approximately 50,000 clones, with around 79% found just once.

The V call is TRBV5-4, the J call TRBJ2-5, with D maybe TRBD2 (6 bases). Source material: memory CD4+ T cells from blood. This TCR came from an adult in good health and CMV-seropositive. CDR3 protein: CASSPGGETQYF. CDR3 DNA sequence: TGTGCCAGCAGCCCCGGAGGGGAGACCCAGTACTTC.